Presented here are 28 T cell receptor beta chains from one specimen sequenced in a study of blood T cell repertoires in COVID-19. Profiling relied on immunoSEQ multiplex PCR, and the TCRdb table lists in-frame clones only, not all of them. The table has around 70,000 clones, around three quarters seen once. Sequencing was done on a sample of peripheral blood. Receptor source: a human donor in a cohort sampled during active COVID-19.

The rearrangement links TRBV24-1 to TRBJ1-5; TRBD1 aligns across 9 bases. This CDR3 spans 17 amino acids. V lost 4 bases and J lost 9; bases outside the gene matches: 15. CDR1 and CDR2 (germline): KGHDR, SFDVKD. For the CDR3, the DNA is TGTGCCACCAGTGAGTCCGGGACAGGGCCTCGGGACGCGCCCCAGCATTTT. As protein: CATSESGTGPRDAPQHF.

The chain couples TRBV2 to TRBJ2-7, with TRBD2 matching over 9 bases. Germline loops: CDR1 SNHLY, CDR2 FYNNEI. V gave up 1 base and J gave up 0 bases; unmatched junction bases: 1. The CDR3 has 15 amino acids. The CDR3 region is CASSEGGRASYEQYF. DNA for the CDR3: TGTGCCAGCAGTGAAGGCGGGAGGGCCTCCTACGAGCAGTACTTC.

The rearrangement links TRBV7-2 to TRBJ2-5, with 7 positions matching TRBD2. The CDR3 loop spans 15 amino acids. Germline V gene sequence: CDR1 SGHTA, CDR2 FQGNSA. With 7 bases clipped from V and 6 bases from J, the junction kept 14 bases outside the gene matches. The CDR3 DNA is TGTGCCAGCACCCCCCAAAGGGAGGGCTGGCAGACCCAGTACTTC. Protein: CASTPQREGWQTQYF.

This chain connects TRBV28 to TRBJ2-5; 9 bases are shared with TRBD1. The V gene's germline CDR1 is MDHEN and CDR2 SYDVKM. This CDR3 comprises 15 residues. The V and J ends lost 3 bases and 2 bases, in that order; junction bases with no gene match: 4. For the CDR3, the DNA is TGTGCCAGCAGTTTCCGCGGACAGGGGCAAGAGACCCAGTACTTC. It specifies CASSFRGQGQETQYF.

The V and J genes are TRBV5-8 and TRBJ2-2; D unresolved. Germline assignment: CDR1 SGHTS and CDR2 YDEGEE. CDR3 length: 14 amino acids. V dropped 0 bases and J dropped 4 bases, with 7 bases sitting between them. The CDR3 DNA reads TGTGCCAGCAGCTTGGCTTCGGGCACCGGGGAGCTGTTTTTT. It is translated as CASSLASGTGELFF. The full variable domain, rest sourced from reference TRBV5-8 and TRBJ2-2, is EAGVTQSPTHLIKTRGQQATLRCSPISGHTSVYWYQQALGLGLQFLLWYDEGEERNRGNFPPRFSGRQFPNYSSELNVNALELEDSALYLCASSLASGTGELFFGEGSRLTVL.

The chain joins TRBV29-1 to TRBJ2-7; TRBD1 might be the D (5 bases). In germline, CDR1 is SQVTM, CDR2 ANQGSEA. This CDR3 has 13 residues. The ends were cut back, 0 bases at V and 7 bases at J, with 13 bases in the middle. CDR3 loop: CSVEERQGGEQYF. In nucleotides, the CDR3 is TGCAGCGTTGAAGAGCGGCAGGGTGGGGAGCAGTACTTC.

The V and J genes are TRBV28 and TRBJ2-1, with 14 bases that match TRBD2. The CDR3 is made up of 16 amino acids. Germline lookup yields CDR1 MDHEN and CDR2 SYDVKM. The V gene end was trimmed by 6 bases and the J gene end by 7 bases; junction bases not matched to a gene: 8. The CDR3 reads CASSRRLAGGGNEQFF. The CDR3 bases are TGTGCCAGCAGCCGAAGACTAGCGGGAGGGGGGAATGAGCAGTTCTTC.

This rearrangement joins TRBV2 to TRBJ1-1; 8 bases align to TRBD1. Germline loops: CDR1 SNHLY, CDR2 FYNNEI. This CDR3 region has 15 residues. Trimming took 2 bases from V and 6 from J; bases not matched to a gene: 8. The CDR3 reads CASSEFRTGRSEAFF. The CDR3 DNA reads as TGTGCCAGCAGTGAATTTAGGACAGGGAGGTCTGAAGCTTTCTTT.

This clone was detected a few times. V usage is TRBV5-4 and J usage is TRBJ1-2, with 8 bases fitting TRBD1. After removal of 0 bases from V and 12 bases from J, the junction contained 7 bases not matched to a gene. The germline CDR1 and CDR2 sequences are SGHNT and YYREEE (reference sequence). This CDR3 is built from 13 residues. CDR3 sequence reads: CASSLGQGAGNTF. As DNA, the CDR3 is TGTGCCAGCAGCTTGGGGCAGGGGGCCGGTAACACCTTC.

Here the CDR3 reads CASSFRSGSSYNEQFF. In nucleotides, the CDR3 is TGTGCCAGCAGCTTTAGGAGCGGGAGCTCCTACAATGAGCAGTTCTTC. This chain links TRBV9 with TRBJ2-1; TRBD2 matches 8 bases. Germline V gene data show CDR1 as SGDLS and CDR2 as YYNGEE. V was pared by 4 bases and J by 0 bases, with 6 bases of the junction left unmatched. The CDR3 length is 16 residues.

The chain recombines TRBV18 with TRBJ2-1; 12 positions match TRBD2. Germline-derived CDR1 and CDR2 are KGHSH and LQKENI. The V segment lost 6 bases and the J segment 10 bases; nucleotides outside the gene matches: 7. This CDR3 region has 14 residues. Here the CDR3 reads CASSRTSGTREQFF. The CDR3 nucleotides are TGTGCCAGCTCTCGGACTAGCGGGACACGAGAGCAGTTCTTC.

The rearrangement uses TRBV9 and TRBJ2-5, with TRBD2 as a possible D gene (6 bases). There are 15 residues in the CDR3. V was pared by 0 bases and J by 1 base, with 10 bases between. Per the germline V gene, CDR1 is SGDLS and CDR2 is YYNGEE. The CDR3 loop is CASSVGVSGQETQYF. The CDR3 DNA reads TGTGCCAGCAGCGTAGGGGTTAGCGGCCAAGAGACCCAGTACTTC.

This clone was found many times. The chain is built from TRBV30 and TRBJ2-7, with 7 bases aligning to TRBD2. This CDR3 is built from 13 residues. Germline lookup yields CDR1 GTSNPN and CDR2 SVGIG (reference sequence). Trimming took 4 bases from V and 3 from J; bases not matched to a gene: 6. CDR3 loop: CAWTRKRDYEQYF. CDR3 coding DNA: TGTGCCTGGACTCGGAAGCGGGACTACGAGCAGTACTTC.

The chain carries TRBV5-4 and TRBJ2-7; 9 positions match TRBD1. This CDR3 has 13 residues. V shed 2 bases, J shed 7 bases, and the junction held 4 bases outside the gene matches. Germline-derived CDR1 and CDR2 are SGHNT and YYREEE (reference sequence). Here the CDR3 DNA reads TGTGCCAGCAGCTTTGACAGGGGGGATGAGCAGTACTTC. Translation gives CASSFDRGDEQYF.

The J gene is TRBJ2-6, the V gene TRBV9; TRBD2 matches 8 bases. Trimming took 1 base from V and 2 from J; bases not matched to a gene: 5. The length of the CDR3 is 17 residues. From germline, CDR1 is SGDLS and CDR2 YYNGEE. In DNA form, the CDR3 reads TGTGCCAGCAGCGTAATTCCAGCGGGAGCTGGGGCCAACGTCCTGACTTTC. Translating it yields CASSVIPAGAGANVLTF.

DNA for the CDR3: TGTGCCAGCAGCGCATCGCAGGGTTTAAATACGCAGTATTTT. This translates into CASSASQGLNTQYF. V usage is TRBV9 and J usage is TRBJ2-3; weak D call: TRBD1 (5 bases). Trimming removed 3 bases at V and 7 bases at J, with 15 bases between. The CDR3 runs to 14 residues. Per the germline V gene, CDR1 is SGDLS and CDR2 is YYNGEE.

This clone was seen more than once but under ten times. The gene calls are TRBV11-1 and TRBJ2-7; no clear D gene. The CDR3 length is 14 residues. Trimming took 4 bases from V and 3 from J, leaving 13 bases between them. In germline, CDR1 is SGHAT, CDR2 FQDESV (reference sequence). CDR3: CASSSSRSHYEQYF. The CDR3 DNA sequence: TGTGCCAGCAGCTCCTCCAGGTCCCACTACGAGCAGTACTTC.

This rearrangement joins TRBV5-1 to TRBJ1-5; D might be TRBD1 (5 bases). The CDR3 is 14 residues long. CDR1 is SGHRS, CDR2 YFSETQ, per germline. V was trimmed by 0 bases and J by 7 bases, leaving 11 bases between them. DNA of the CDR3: TGCGCCAGCAGCTTGGCAGGGATCAACCAGCCCCAGCATTTT. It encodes CASSLAGINQPQHF.

For the CDR3, the DNA is TGTGCCAGCAGCTTATCCAGCGGCAACCAAGAGACCCAGTACTTC. It specifies CASSLSSGNQETQYF. The V call is TRBV7-9, the J call TRBJ2-5; a weak D match, TRBD2 (5 bases). The CDR3 runs to 15 residues. Germline CDR1 reads SEHNR; CDR2 reads FQNEAQ (reference sequence). V lost 2 bases and J 0 bases, leaving 10 bases between the germline ends.

The CDR3, as DNA: TGTGCCAGCAGCCTAAGGGGCTTTGGTGGGGGGGTTGACACTGAAGCTTTCTTT. Translation gives CASSLRGFGGGVDTEAFF. This chain joins TRBV4-2 and TRBJ1-1; D is perhaps TRBD1 (5 bases). Germline V gene data show CDR1 as LGHNA and CDR2 as YNFKEQ. CDR3 length: 18 residues. The V end lost 4 bases, the J end lost 3 bases, and 24 bases lay between the germline ends.

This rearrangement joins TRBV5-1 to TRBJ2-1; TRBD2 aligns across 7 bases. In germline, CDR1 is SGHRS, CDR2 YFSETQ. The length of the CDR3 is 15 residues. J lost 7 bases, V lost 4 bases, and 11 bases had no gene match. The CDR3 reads CASSQERGVRNEQFF. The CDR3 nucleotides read TGCGCCAGCAGCCAAGAGCGGGGAGTGAGGAATGAGCAGTTCTTC.

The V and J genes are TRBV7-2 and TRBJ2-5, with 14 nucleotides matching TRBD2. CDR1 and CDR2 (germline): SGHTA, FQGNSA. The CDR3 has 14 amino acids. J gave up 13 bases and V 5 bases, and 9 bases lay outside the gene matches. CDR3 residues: CASSRETSGRAGYF. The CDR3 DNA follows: TGTGCCAGCAGCAGAGAGACTAGCGGGAGGGCGGGGTACTTC. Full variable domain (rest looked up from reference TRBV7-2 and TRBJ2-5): GAGVSQSPSNKVTEKGKDVELRCDPISGHTALYWYRQSLGQGLEFLIYFQGNSAPDKSGLPSDRFSAERTGGSVSTLTIQRTQQEDSAVYLCASSRETSGRAGYFGPGTRLLVL.

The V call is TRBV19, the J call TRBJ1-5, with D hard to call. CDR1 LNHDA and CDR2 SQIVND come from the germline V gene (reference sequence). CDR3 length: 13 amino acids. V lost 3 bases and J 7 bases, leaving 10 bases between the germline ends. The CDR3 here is CASSIEMWQPQHF. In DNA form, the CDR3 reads TGTGCCAGTAGTATCGAGATGTGGCAGCCCCAGCATTTT.

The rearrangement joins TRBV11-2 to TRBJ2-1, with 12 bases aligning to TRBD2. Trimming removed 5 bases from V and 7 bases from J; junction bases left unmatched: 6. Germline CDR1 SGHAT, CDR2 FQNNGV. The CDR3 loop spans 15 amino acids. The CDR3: CASSRRGTSGNEQFF. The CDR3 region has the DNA TGTGCCAGCAGCCGAAGGGGGACTAGCGGGAATGAGCAGTTCTTC.

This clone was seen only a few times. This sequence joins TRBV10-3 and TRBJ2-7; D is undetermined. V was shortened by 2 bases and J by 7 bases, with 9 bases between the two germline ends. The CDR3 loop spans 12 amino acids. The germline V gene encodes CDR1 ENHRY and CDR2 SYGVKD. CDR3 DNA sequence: TGTGCCATCAGTGAGGACAATCGGGAGCAGTACTTC. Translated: CAISEDNREQYF.

In nucleotides, the CDR3 is TGTGCCAGCAGGGGGACAGGTCCGGGGTCACCCCTCCACTTT. It specifies CASRGTGPGSPLHF. The chain has TRBV6-4 and TRBJ1-6, with 8 bases matching TRBD1. J lost 10 bases, V lost 6 bases, and 8 bases had no gene match. Germline lookup yields CDR1 MRHNA and CDR2 SNTAGT. The CDR3 is made up of 14 amino acids.

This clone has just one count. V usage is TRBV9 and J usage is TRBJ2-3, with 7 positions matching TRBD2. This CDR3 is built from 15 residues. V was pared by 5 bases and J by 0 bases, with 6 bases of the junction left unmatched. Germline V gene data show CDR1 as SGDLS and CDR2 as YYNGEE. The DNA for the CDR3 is TGTGCCAGCAGAAAAAGCGGGGCTAGCACAGATACGCAGTATTTT. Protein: CASRKSGASTDTQYF.

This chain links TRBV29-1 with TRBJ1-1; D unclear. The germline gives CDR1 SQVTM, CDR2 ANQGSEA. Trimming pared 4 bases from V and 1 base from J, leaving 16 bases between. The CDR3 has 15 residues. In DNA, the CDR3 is TGCAGCGTTGCCGAACAGCAACGCCCGAACACTGAAGCTTTCTTT. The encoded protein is CSVAEQQRPNTEAFF.